These T cell receptor beta chains were read from a single sample in a study of technical replicates of blood from several donors. Clones were sequenced by immunoSEQ multiplex PCR, and TCRdb holds only the in-frame ones, with some missing. The table lists under 90,000 clones, just under 95% of them singletons. Sequencing was performed on T cells isolated from PBMCs. All receptors come from a human donor in good health. The CDR3 runs from the conserved cysteine through the conserved F or W. The D gene is left open where the match is weak. The size entry is marked missing in some rows and otherwise reads once, few, many or a size class.

D gene,clone size,J gene,V gene,CDR3 DNA,CDR3 protein
.,.,TRBJ1-5,TRBV5-8,TGTGCCAGCAGCTTGCCCGGGTCAGTTAGCAATCAGCCCCAGCATTTT,CASSLPGSVSNQPQHF
TRBD2,.,TRBJ2-7,TRBV7-8,TGTGCCAGCAGCTTATCGTCGGGGGGGTACGAGCAGTACTTC,CASSLSSGGYEQYF
.,.,TRBJ1-2,TRBV4-1,TGCGCCAGCCGTGGGGGGGCTGGCTACACCTTC,CASRGGAGYTF
.,few,TRBJ1-3,TRBV5-1,TGCGCCAGCAGCCCGGGGGGGGGCTCTGGAAACACCATATATTTT,CASSPGGGSGNTIYF
.,.,TRBJ1-5,TRBV4-1,TGCGCCAGCAGCCCAGTCCCCGGGGGTTTGGGGCAGCCCCAGCATTTT,CASSPVPGGLGQPQHF
TRBD1,.,TRBJ1-5,TRBV6-6,TGTGCCAGCAGTAAACTCGGACAGGGCGGACAGCCCCAGCATTTT,CASSKLGQGGQPQHF
.,.,TRBJ2-6,TRBV9,TGTGCCAGCAGCGTAGCGTTGGTGGCAGTTTCCTCCTCTGGGGCCAACGTCCTGACTTTC,CASSVALVAVSSSGANVLTF
TRBD2,.,TRBJ2-7,TRBV5-6,TGTGCCAGCAGCTTTTTAGCGGGAATGCATTCCTACGAGCAGTACTTC,CASSFLAGMHSYEQYF
TRBD1,.,TRBJ2-5,TRBV5-1,TGCGCCAGCAGTCCGGGACAGGGCCAAGAGACCCAGTACTTC,CASSPGQGQETQYF
.,.,TRBJ1-2,TRBV6-1,TGTGCCAGCAAAACCTTACAGGGAGAGTATGGCTACACCTTC,CASKTLQGEYGYTF
.,.,TRBJ1-4,TRBV19,TGTGCCAGTAGTATTTTCCGAAGAGGGGAGGAAAAATTGTTTTTT,CASSIFRRGEEKLFF
.,.,TRBJ2-5,TRBV7-9,TGTGCCAGCTCTGGGCTAGCATCGGAGACCCAGTACTTC,CASSGLASETQYF
TRBD1,.,TRBJ2-3,TRBV15,TGTGCCACCAGCAGAGACCGGGACAGGGGATCGACGCAGTATTTT,CATSRDRDRGSTQYF
.,.,TRBJ1-1,TRBV2,TGTGCCAGCAGGACACGGAACACTGAAGCTTTCTTT,CASRTRNTEAFF
.,.,TRBJ1-2,TRBV7-9,TGTGCCAGCAGCTCACAGGGTTTCGAATTCTATGGCTACACCTTC,CASSSQGFEFYGYTF
.,.,TRBJ2-7,TRBV21-1,TGTGCCAGCACTTCGGGACAGCCCAATCGGACCTACGAGCAGTACTTC,CASTSGQPNRTYEQYF
.,.,TRBJ1-2,TRBV6-4,TGTGCCAGCATGAGGGAAGCGGCCGCGGGGTATGGCTACACCTTC,CASMREAAAGYGYTF
.,few,TRBJ2-1,TRBV15,TGTGCCACCAGCAGAGATAGTGTAAATGAGCAGTTCTTC,CATSRDSVNEQFF
.,once,TRBJ2-1,TRBV20-1,TGCAGTGCTCTACTAGCAGTCGAGCAGTTCTTC,CSALLAVEQFF
.,.,TRBJ2-5,TRBV30,TGTGCCTGGAGCGAGGGAGAGACCCAGTACTTC,CAWSEGETQYF
.,.,TRBJ2-3,TRBV27,TGTGCCAGCAGTACCCTCGACGGGGGAACCACAGATACGCAGTATTTT,CASSTLDGGTTDTQYF
TRBD1,once,TRBJ2-2,TRBV27,TGTGCCAGCAGTCCCCGACAGGGGAACACCGGGGAGCTGTTTTTT,CASSPRQGNTGELFF
.,.,TRBJ2-1,TRBV19,TGTGCCAGTAGTATGGGTTTAAGGGGATGGGATAAAAACTACAATGAGCAGTTCTTC,CASSMGLRGWDKNYNEQFF
.,.,TRBJ1-1,TRBV7-7,TGTGCTAGCAGCTTTAGCCAGGGGACTGAAGCTTTCTTT,CASSFSQGTEAFF
TRBD2,.,TRBJ2-1,TRBV5-4,TGTGCCAGCAGCTCTCCGGGACTAGCAGGTCTGGGCTCCTACAATGAGCAGTTCTTC,CASSSPGLAGLGSYNEQFF
.,.,TRBJ2-3,TRBV27,TGTGCCAGCAGTTTAATCCGACAGGATGGGGCAGATACGCAGTATTTT,CASSLIRQDGADTQYF
.,.,TRBJ2-1,TRBV7-9,TGTGCCAGCAGCGGGGCGGGAACGGCCGGCAATGAGCAGTTCTTC,CASSGAGTAGNEQFF
TRBD1,.,TRBJ2-7,TRBV6-1,TGTGCCAGCAGGGGGACAGGGGAGTTCTACGAGCAGTACTTC,CASRGTGEFYEQYF
TRBD1,.,TRBJ2-7,TRBV7-9,TGTGCCAGCAGCCCGAGACAGGGCTACGAGCAGTACTTC,CASSPRQGYEQYF
.,.,TRBJ1-1,TRBV7-2,TGTGCCAGCAGCTTAGGAAGACGGGGTCAGGCTTTCTTT,CASSLGRRGQAFF
.,.,TRBJ1-4,TRBV18,TGTGCCAGCTCACCACAGGGAGCGACTAATGAAAAACTGTTTTTT,CASSPQGATNEKLFF
.,.,TRBJ1-5,TRBV28,TGTGCCAGCAGGGAGGAGGTCAATCAGCCCCAGCATTTT,CASREEVNQPQHF
.,once,TRBJ1-5,TRBV28,TGTGCCAGCTCTTTCTACAGCCAGGGGCGAGGGAGCAATCAGCCCCAGCATTTT,CASSFYSQGRGSNQPQHF
TRBD1,.,TRBJ2-6,TRBV9,TGTGCCAGCAGCCCTCGACAGGGGGCTGGGGCCAACGTCCTGACTTTC,CASSPRQGAGANVLTF
.,.,TRBJ1-1,TRBV4-1,TGCGCCAGCAGCCAAAGCACCATGAACACTGAAGCTTTCTTT,CASSQSTMNTEAFF
.,.,TRBJ2-7,TRBV5-4,TGTGCCAGCAGCTCTAACTACGAGCAGTACTTC,CASSSNYEQYF
.,once,TRBJ2-1,TRBV10-1,TGCGCCAGCAGTGAGTCCTCTCCCAGGGTGGGGTACAATGAGCAGTTCTTC,CASSESSPRVGYNEQFF
TRBD1,.,TRBJ2-7,TRBV28,TGTGCCAGCAGTACAATAGGACAGGGATTCTACGAGCAGTACTTC,CASSTIGQGFYEQYF
TRBD2,.,TRBJ2-7,TRBV29-1,TGCAGCGTCCGGACTAGCTCCTACGAGCAGTACTTC,CSVRTSSYEQYF
.,.,TRBJ2-7,TRBV7-8,TGTGCCAGCAGCTCACGACAGGGAGGAGGCTCCTACGAGCAGTACTTC,CASSSRQGGGSYEQYF
TRBD1,once,TRBJ1-4,TRBV28,TGTGCCAGCAGTTTAACCGGGACAGGGCCGAAACGGAATGAAAAACTGTTTTTT,CASSLTGTGPKRNEKLFF
.,once,TRBJ2-4,TRBV5-1,TGCGCCAGCAGCTTGGTACTAGTAATAGGAAGCGGACTAGCCAAAAACATTCAGTACTTC,CASSLVLVIGSGLAKNIQYF
TRBD2,.,TRBJ2-1,TRBV7-7,TGTGCTAGCAGCTTAGGTCATCGGGGACTAGCGAGCTACAATGAGCAGTTCTTC,CASSLGHRGLASYNEQFF
TRBD1,.,TRBJ1-1,TRBV19,TGTGCCAGTAGTATAAGGGGGCAGAACACTGAAGCTTTCTTT,CASSIRGQNTEAFF
TRBD1,.,TRBJ2-7,TRBV29-1,TGCAGCGTTGAAGAGGCAGGGGGTCAGGGGTTTTACTACGAGCAGTACTTC,CSVEEAGGQGFYYEQYF
.,.,TRBJ2-3,TRBV5-8,TGTGCCAGCAGCAGAGGAGATACGCAGTATTTT,CASSRGDTQYF
TRBD2,.,TRBJ2-7,TRBV28,TGTGCCAGCACGACGGAATTGAGCGGGAGAAGGACCTACGAGCAGTACTTC,CASTTELSGRRTYEQYF
.,.,TRBJ1-6,TRBV25-1,TGTGCCAGCAGTTCAACAGGAGCTGGGGATTCACCCCTCCACTTT,CASSSTGAGDSPLHF
.,.,TRBJ1-2,TRBV6-1,TGTGCCAGCAGTGAATATCAACTGACCCACGCAGGTGGCTACACCTTC,CASSEYQLTHAGGYTF
.,.,TRBJ2-5,TRBV19,TGTGCCAGTTCTCCCCAACGGACAGAGGAAGAGACCCAGTACTTC,CASSPQRTEEETQYF
.,.,TRBJ2-7,TRBV14,TGTGCCGCGGTTGTTTCTTACGAGCAGTACTTC,CAAVVSYEQYF
.,.,TRBJ1-5,TRBV27,TGTGCCAGCAGTTTATCCCTTATTCAGCCCCAGCATTTT,CASSLSLIQPQHF
TRBD2,.,TRBJ2-3,TRBV15,TGTGCCACCAGCAGAGCGCAGCGGGGGGGCACAGATACGCAGTATTTT,CATSRAQRGGTDTQYF
TRBD2,once,TRBJ2-2,TRBV4-1,TGCGCCAGCAGCCAACCCATGACTAGCGGCGGGGAGCTGTTTTTT,CASSQPMTSGGELFF
TRBD2,.,TRBJ2-7,TRBV18,TGTGCCAGCTCACCACTAGCGGGAGCCTACGAGCAGTACTTC,CASSPLAGAYEQYF
TRBD2,.,TRBJ2-7,TRBV30,TGTGCCTGGAGCACGCGGGGACTAGCCTACGAGCAGTACTTC,CAWSTRGLAYEQYF
.,few,TRBJ1-2,TRBV2,TGTGCCAGCAATGGCGGGGGACGGAGCTATGGCTACACCTTC,CASNGGGRSYGYTF
.,.,TRBJ2-7,TRBV6-5,TGTGCCAGCAGGGACAGATTGTTCTCCGAGCAGTACTTC,CASRDRLFSEQYF
TRBD2,.,TRBJ2-5,TRBV29-1,TGCAGCGTTGAACGGGGCGGGGGGGCCGAGACCCAGTACTTC,CSVERGGGAETQYF
.,once,TRBJ1-1,TRBV7-7,TGTGCTAGCAGTCCAACAGGGCTGGAGGAAGCTTTCTTT,CASSPTGLEEAFF